The clone carrying this TCR beta chain came up many times. Its specificity is unknown. The data are from a study of response to subunit inactivated influenza vaccine. Study outcomes and limitations: Authors suggested few new T cells are recruited by each seasonal influenza vaccination.

The length of the CDR3 is 13 residues. The ends were cut back, 1 base at V and 7 bases at J, with 11 bases in the middle. Germline loops: CDR1 SGDLS, CDR2 YYNGEE. TCRdb fed the RT-PCR reads into MiXCR, producing one record per CDR3 protein. Among 550,000 to 800,000 distinct CDR3 sequences listed, around 13% were seen once. The chain recombines TRBV9 with TRBJ2-5; tentatively, D is TRBD2 (6 bases). This specimen was PBMCs from blood, taken 14 to 15 days before vaccination. The source of this sequence is a man aged 50-59 years who received an inactivated influenza vaccine. CDR3 protein: CASSVRQEGTQYF. The CDR3 nucleotides are TGTGCCAGCAGCGTACGCCAGGAGGGGACCCAGTACTTC.